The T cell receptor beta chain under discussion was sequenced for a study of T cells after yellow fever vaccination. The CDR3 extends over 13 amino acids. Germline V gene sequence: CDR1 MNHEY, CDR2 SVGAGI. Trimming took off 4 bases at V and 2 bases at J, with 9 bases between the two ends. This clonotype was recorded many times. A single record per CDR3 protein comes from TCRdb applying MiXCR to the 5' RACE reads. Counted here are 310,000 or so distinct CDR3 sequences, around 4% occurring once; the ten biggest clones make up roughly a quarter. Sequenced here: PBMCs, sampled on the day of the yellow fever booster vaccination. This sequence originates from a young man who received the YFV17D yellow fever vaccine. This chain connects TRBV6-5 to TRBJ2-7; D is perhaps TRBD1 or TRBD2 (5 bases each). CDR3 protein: CASSSGRTYEQYV. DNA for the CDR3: TGTGCCAGCAGTTCGGGACGGACCTACGAGCAGTACGTC.